The following is a T cell receptor (beta chain) sequence with its context. Antigen specificity is unknown. Deletions cut 2 bases from V and 6 bases from J, with 19 bases between. Germline values: CDR1 LNHNV, CDR2 YYDKDF (reference sequence). The CDR3 is 16 amino acids. The data were taken from a study of cytotoxic CD8 clonotypes in ibrutinib-treated CLL. At the level of the study: Of the patients, 11 were relapsed/refractory, roughly 15 treatment-naive and 17 to 18 IGHV unmutated. Study-level findings and limits: There were differences in sampling times between sustained-remission and progressing patients. Clonality increased at ibrutinib response, then returned toward baseline at progression.

TCRdb's table, derived via immunoSEQ multiplex PCR, lists solely in-frame clones and lacks some. The data contain under 35,000 clones, about 70% of them singletons. The chain joins TRBV15 to TRBJ1-2; possible D gene TRBD1, 6 bases. Sequencing was performed on PBMCs, taken after 24 months of ibrutinib treatment. This clonotype was obtained from a human donor with chronic lymphocytic leukemia. As DNA, the CDR3 is TGTGCCACCAGCAGACTCGAATCAACAGGGACCCATGGCTACACCTTC. It codes for CATSRLESTGTHGYTF.